This entry describes one TCR beta chain. Its antigen is unknown. This entry comes from a study of shared clonotypes between healthy human individuals. Study findings and constraints: Clonotypes shared by all four sorted-subset donors had higher generation probabilities than non-shared clonotypes. Sampling involved blood alone; tissue repertoires likely differ.

In replicate PCRs of sorted subsets, 150 to 200 ng DNA, about 30,000 T cell genomes, was used. Produced via immunoSEQ multiplex PCR; TCRdb's table is partial and in-frame only. The sample records millions of clones, approximately 95% being singletons. CDR1 is SGHRS, CDR2 YFSETQ, per germline. V lost 0 bases to trimming and J lost 4 bases, with 13 bases between them. The CDR3 sequence is 15 residues long. The sample consisted of naive CD4+ T cells sorted from blood. Subset given: CD45RA+ positively selected. This receptor was identified in a man aged 18 to 30 in good health. V gene TRBV5-1 combines with J gene TRBJ1-2; D possibly corresponds to TRBD1 (6 bases). CDR3 sequence: CASSLASDRTYGYTF. DNA of the CDR3: TGCGCCAGCAGCTTGGCCTCAGACAGGACCTATGGCTACACCTTC.